This T cell receptor (beta chain) originates from a study of T cells in Graves' hyperthyroidism and ophthalmopathy. Diagnoses were made from clinical symptoms, serum measures (thyroxine and TRAb), thyroid ultrasound and orbital computed tomography. This clonotype came up a few times. RNA transcripts served as the template for amplifying TCR beta CDR3 regions. HTBI primers were used for first-round RT-PCR of the TCR CDR3. MiXCR, applied by TCRdb to the multiplex PCR reads, yields one record per CDR3 protein. The sample lists around 620,000 distinct CDR3 sequences, roughly 15% occurring once. Per the germline V gene, CDR1 is SGDLS and CDR2 is YYNGEE. The CDR3 sequence is 14 residues long. V lost 4 bases, J lost 6 bases, and 6 bases stayed unmatched.

V and J are TRBV9 and TRBJ2-1, with TRBD2 matching 8 bases. The TCR sequence derives from a woman between 25 and 40 years old with Graves' hyperthyroidism. Sequencing was carried out using blood. The CDR3 is CASSLRTSPNEQFF. In DNA form, the CDR3 reads TGTGCCAGCAGCCTCAGGACTAGCCCCAATGAGCAGTTCTTC.